This entry lists 19 T cell receptor beta chains sequenced from one sample in a study of blood T cell repertoires in COVID-19 (dated by TCRdb to between 2020 and 2021). Libraries were made using the immunoSEQ multiplex PCR assay. TCRdb carries this immuneACCESS record with in-frame sequences only. Its versions omit some clonotypes, under half of them owing to an unresolved V gene in the studies checked, with the rest unexplained. In this sample the table shows 110,000 to 150,000 clones, roughly 80% of which occur a single time. The top ten clones comprise around 4% of the sample. Sequencing input: peripheral blood. The source of these receptors is a woman over 75 with acute or convalescent COVID-19.

The J gene is TRBJ1-5, the V gene TRBV20-1, with TRBD1 as a possible D gene (5 bases). V dropped 3 bases and J dropped 3 bases, with 15 bases sitting between them. This CDR3 has 15 amino acids. The germline V gene encodes CDR1 DFQATT and CDR2 SNEGSKA (reference sequence). CDR3 loop: CSASGGGGLNQPQHF. CDR3 nucleotide sequence: TGCAGTGCTAGTGGGGGAGGAGGACTCAATCAGCCCCAGCATTTT.

The genes are TRBV23-1 and TRBJ2-7; D gene unclear. TRBV23-1 is flagged as an ORF with uncertain function. The CDR3 is made up of 13 amino acids. V was pared by 2 bases and J by 0 bases, with 5 bases between. The CDR3 bases are TGCGCCAGCAGTCAAAACAGCTCCTACGAGCAGTACTTC. It encodes CASSQNSSYEQYF.

The CDR3 spells CASSLGTGSFGYTF. DNA of the CDR3: TGTGCCAGCAGCCTCGGGACAGGGAGTTTTGGCTACACCTTC. The chain carries TRBV14 and TRBJ1-2, with 9 bases lining up with TRBD1. The germline gives CDR1 SGHDN, CDR2 FVKESK. With 4 bases clipped from V and 7 bases from J, the junction kept 7 bases outside the gene matches. This CDR3 has 14 residues.

The chain combines TRBV5-1 with TRBJ1-5, with a weak D call TRBD1 (5 bases). Trimming took off 2 bases at V and 7 bases at J, with 10 bases between the two ends. CDR3 length equals 13 residues. Per the germline V gene, CDR1 is SGHRS and CDR2 is YFSETQ. CDR3 sequence: CASSLSWGQPQHF. In nucleotides, the CDR3 is TGCGCCAGCAGCTTAAGTTGGGGCCAGCCCCAGCATTTT.

The chain couples TRBV28 to TRBJ2-7, with TRBD1 as a possible D gene (5 bases). V was cut by 5 bases and J by 2 bases, with 22 bases left in between. The CDR3 spans 17 residues. Germline CDR1 reads MDHEN; CDR2 reads SYDVKM. CDR3 amino acids: CASSGDLTASTTYEQYF. As DNA, the CDR3 is TGTGCCAGCAGTGGGGATCTGACAGCATCAACAACCTACGAGCAGTACTTC. Drawing the rest from reference TRBV28 and TRBJ2-7, the complete variable domain is DVKVTQSSRYLVKRTGEKVFLECVQDMDHENMFWYRQDPGLGLRLIYFSYDVKMKEKGDIPEGYSVSREKKERFSLILESASTNQTSMYLCASSGDLTASTTYEQYFGPGTRLTVT.

This clone was seen once. The chain couples TRBV5-1 to TRBJ2-2; possible D gene TRBD2, 5 bases. V was cut by 2 bases and J by 3 bases, with 8 bases left in between. Germline CDR1 is SGHRS and CDR2 is YFSETQ. The CDR3 consists of 14 residues. The CDR3, as DNA: TGCGCCAGCAGCTTCCGGGGATACACCGGGGAGCTGTTTTTT. Protein: CASSFRGYTGELFF.

The V call is TRBV2, the J call TRBJ2-7; a possible D gene is TRBD1 (5 bases). Germline V gene sequence: CDR1 SNHLY, CDR2 FYNNEI. Trimming pared 4 bases from V and 4 bases from J, leaving 8 bases between. The CDR3 sequence is 12 residues long. The DNA for the CDR3 is TGTGCCAGCAGTGCCCAGGGTTACGAGCAGTACTTC. Its protein is CASSAQGYEQYF.

The gene calls are TRBV19 and TRBJ2-2, with 8 bases aligning to TRBD1. The germline gives CDR1 LNHDA, CDR2 SQIVND (reference sequence). The V and J ends lost 9 bases and 5 bases, in that order; junction bases with no gene match: 5. The CDR3 extends over 13 amino acids. CDR3 sequence: CASTRQGTGELFF. The CDR3 DNA follows: TGTGCCAGCACAAGACAGGGGACCGGGGAGCTGTTTTTT.

This chain joins TRBV7-8 and TRBJ1-1, with D maybe TRBD1 (5 bases). This CDR3 is built from 14 residues. V lost 5 bases and J 5 bases, leaving 15 bases between the germline ends. Germline V gene data show CDR1 as SGHVS and CDR2 as FQNEAQ. The CDR3 region has the DNA TGTGCCAGCAGCCCGCGGGAGGGGCGGACTGAAGCTTTCTTT. Protein product: CASSPREGRTEAFF.

This clone has only a few counts. V is TRBV27 and J is TRBJ1-5, with D perhaps matching TRBD1 (5 bases). CDR1 is MNHEY, CDR2 SMNVEV, per germline (reference sequence). V was trimmed by 9 bases and J by 0 bases, leaving 15 bases between them. The CDR3 covers 15 residues. CDR3 loop: CASSPGLYSNQPQHF. CDR3 sequence (DNA): TGTGCCAGTTCCCCAGGGCTTTATAGCAATCAGCCCCAGCATTTT.

The J gene is TRBJ2-7, the V gene TRBV7-9, with a weak D call TRBD2 (5 bases). There are 18 residues in the CDR3. V was cut by 5 bases and J by 0 bases, with 23 bases left in between. Germline V CDR1 and CDR2: SEHNR, FQNEAQ (reference sequence). The CDR3 DNA follows: TGTGCCAGCAGCCAGAGAAGGGAGACCGGACTGATCTCCTACGAGCAGTACTTC. This codes for CASSQRRETGLISYEQYF.

This clone has only a few counts. V usage is TRBV18 and J usage is TRBJ2-1, with 12 bases identical to TRBD2. This CDR3 contains 18 residues. Losses at the gene ends were 3 bases for V and 0 bases for J; bases not matched to a gene: 6. Germline values: CDR1 KGHSH, CDR2 LQKENI. Written as DNA, the CDR3 is TGTGCCAGCTCACCGGTGCCTAGCGGGAGGGACTCCTACAATGAGCAGTTCTTC. This gives the protein CASSPVPSGRDSYNEQFF. The variable domain in full, with the rest retrieved from reference TRBV18 and TRBJ2-1, is NAGVMQNPRHLVRRRGQEARLRCSPMKGHSHVYWYRQLPEEGLKFMVYLQKENIIDESGMPKERFSAEFPKEGPSILRIQQVVRGDSAAYFCASSPVPSGRDSYNEQFFGPGTRLTVL.

In this sample, this clone turned up a few times. The rearrangement joins TRBV2 to TRBJ2-7; 11 nucleotides agree with TRBD1. Trimming at V came to 7 bases and at J to 7 bases, leaving 6 bases not matched to a gene. CDR1 is SNHLY, CDR2 FYNNEI, per germline. The CDR3 runs 13 residues. The CDR3 region is CASNGQGAGEQYF. The CDR3 DNA sequence: TGTGCCAGCAATGGACAGGGGGCGGGTGAGCAGTACTTC.

V gene TRBV2 combines with J gene TRBJ2-3, with 7 bases identical to TRBD2. Trimming took 4 bases from V and 2 from J; bases not matched to a gene: 3. The CDR3 is made up of 14 amino acids. CDR1 SNHLY and CDR2 FYNNEI come from the germline V gene. CDR3 nucleotides: TGTGCCAGCAGTGCTCGGGGGGACACAGATACGCAGTATTTT. Translated, it gives CASSARGDTDTQYF.

This chain joins TRBV19 and TRBJ1-2, with 9 nucleotides matching TRBD1. V gave up 9 bases and J gave up 1 base; unmatched junction bases: 6. Germline CDR1 is LNHDA and CDR2 is SQIVND (reference sequence). This CDR3 contains 14 residues. The CDR3 reads CASGGQGRNYGYTF. The CDR3 DNA sequence: TGTGCCAGCGGGGGACAGGGACGTAACTATGGCTACACCTTC.

The chain couples TRBV5-1 to TRBJ1-4; 9 nucleotides match TRBD1. Germline V gene sequence: CDR1 SGHRS, CDR2 YFSETQ. The CDR3 has 21 amino acids. The V gene end was trimmed by 0 bases and the J gene end by 6 bases; junction bases not matched to a gene: 21. The CDR3 loop reads CASSLARPRTGARYYDEKLFF. The DNA for the CDR3 is TGCGCCAGCAGCTTGGCCCGGCCGAGGACAGGGGCGCGGTATTACGATGAAAAACTGTTTTTT.

The rearrangement uses TRBV19 and TRBJ1-4, with D unclear. V was trimmed by 5 bases and J by 4 bases, leaving 11 bases between them. The CDR3 has 14 residues. Germline CDR1 reads LNHDA; CDR2 reads SQIVND (reference sequence). CDR3 nucleotides: TGTGCCAGTAGTCAACAGACCTTTAATGAAAAACTGTTTTTT. Residues: CASSQQTFNEKLFF.

The chain joins TRBV7-9 to TRBJ2-1, with D possibly TRBD2 on 5 matching bases. Germline values: CDR1 SEHNR, CDR2 FQNEAQ (reference sequence). The V and J ends lost 3 bases and 9 bases respectively, with 15 bases between them. The length of the CDR3 is 14 residues. CDR3 DNA sequence: TGTGCCAGCAGCTTCTTTGGGAGCGAAGGTGAGCAGTTCTTC. This encodes CASSFFGSEGEQFF.

The chain uses TRBV2 and TRBJ2-7; tentatively, D is TRBD2 (6 bases). The CDR3 has 14 amino acids. Germline V lookup: CDR1 SNHLY, CDR2 FYNNEI. Trimming pared 7 bases from V and 0 bases from J, leaving 13 bases between. CDR3 sequence reads: CASTGVSASYEQYF. DNA for the CDR3: TGTGCCAGCACGGGGGTTTCGGCCTCCTACGAGCAGTACTTC.